This TCR beta chain stems from a study of long-term antiretroviral therapy in people with HIV. V lost 0 bases to trimming and J lost 2 bases; unmatched junction nucleotides: 9. The CDR3 is 18 residues long. Germline V gene lookup returns CDR1 MGHDK and CDR2 SYGVNS. The libraries were made with immunoSEQ v3.0 at survey level. Clones were read by immunoSEQ multiplex PCR, and TCRdb kept only the in-frame ones, dropping some. The repertoire holds tens of thousands of clones, with approximately 90% as singletons. This TCR came from a man aged 18 to 29 with HIV. The sample in question was unsorted PBMCs, obtained 3.1 years after starting antiretroviral therapy. The V call is TRBV25-1, the J call TRBJ2-1; 8 nucleotides agree with TRBD2. In nucleotides, the CDR3 is TGTGCCAGCAGTGAATACGAAGGAGCGGGGGCAACCTACAATGAGCAGTTCTTC. It yields the protein CASSEYEGAGATYNEQFF.